This T cell receptor beta chain was found in a study of T cell changes during pregnancy in multiple sclerosis. Assay used: immunoSEQ multiplex PCR; TCRdb lists only in-frame clones, some missing. The sample has just under 65,000 clones, about 96% seen once; the top ten hold under 2.5%. CDR3 size: 16 residues. V gave up 5 bases and J gave up 2 bases; unmatched junction bases: 8. Germline V gene sequence: CDR1 SGHVS, CDR2 FNYEAQ. This clonotype was sampled from a female donor with multiple sclerosis, enrolled in a pregnancy study. The chain joins TRBV7-6 to TRBJ2-1; 8 bases line up with TRBD2. The source material was CD8+ T cells from peripheral blood mononuclear cells, sampled after pregnancy. This chain's CDR3 is CASSRTSGGPYNEQFF. The CDR3 nucleotides are TGTGCCAGCAGCAGAACTAGCGGAGGGCCCTACAATGAGCAGTTCTTC.